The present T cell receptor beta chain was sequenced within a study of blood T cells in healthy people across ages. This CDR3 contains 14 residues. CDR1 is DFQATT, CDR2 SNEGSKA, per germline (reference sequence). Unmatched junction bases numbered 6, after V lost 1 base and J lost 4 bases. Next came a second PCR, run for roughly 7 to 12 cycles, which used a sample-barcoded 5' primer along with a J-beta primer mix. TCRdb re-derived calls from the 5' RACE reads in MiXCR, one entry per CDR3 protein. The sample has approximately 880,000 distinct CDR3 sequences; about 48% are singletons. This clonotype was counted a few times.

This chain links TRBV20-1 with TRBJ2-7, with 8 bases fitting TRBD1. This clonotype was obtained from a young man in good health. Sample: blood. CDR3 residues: CSARGTGGWYEQYF. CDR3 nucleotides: TGCAGTGCTAGAGGAACAGGGGGATGGTACGAGCAGTACTTC.